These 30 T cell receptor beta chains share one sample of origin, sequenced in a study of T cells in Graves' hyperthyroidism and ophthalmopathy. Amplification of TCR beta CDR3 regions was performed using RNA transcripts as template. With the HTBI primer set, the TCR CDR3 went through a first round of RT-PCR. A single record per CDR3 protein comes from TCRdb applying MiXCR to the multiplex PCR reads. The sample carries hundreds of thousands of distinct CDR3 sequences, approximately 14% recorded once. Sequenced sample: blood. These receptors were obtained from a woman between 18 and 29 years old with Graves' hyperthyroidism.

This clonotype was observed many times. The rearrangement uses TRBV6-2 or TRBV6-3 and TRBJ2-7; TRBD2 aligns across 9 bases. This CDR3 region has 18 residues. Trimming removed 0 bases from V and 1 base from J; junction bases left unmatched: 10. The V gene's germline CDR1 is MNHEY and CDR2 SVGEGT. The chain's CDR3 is CASSYSTLAGKLSYEQYF. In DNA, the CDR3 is TGTGCCAGCAGTTACTCGACGCTAGCGGGAAAACTTTCCTACGAGCAGTACTTC.

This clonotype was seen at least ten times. In nucleotides, the CDR3 is TGTGCTAGTGGTTTGGGGGACAGGGGTTACACAGATACGCAGTATTTT. Protein sequence: CASGLGDRGYTDTQYF. The genes are TRBV12-5 and TRBJ2-3; 10 bases match TRBD1. Germline CDR1 reads LGHNT; CDR2 reads FRNRAP. Trimming removed 1 base from V and 2 bases from J; junction bases left unmatched: 3. This CDR3 spans 16 amino acids.

The CDR3 loop reads CASDEALYEQYF. CDR3 nucleotide sequence: TGTGCCTCGGACGAGGCTCTCTACGAGCAGTACTTC. This chain joins TRBV24-1 and TRBJ2-7, with unresolved D. The CDR3 extends over 12 amino acids. Deletions cut 12 bases from V and 3 bases from J, with 14 bases between. Germline assignment: CDR1 KGHDR and CDR2 SFDVKD.

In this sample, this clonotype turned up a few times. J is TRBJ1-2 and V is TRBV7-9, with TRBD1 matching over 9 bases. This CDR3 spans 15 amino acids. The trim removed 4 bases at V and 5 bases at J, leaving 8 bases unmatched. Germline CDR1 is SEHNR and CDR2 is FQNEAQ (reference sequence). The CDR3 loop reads CASSSAGQGGYGYTF. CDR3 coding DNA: TGTGCCAGCAGCTCCGCGGGACAGGGCGGATATGGCTACACCTTC. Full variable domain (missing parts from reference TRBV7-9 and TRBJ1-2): DTGVSQNPRHKITKRGQNVTFRCDPISEHNRLYWYRQTLGQGPEFLTYFQNEAQLEKSRLLSDRFSAERPKGSFSTLEIQRTEQGDSAMYLCASSSAGQGGYGYTFGSGTRLTVV.

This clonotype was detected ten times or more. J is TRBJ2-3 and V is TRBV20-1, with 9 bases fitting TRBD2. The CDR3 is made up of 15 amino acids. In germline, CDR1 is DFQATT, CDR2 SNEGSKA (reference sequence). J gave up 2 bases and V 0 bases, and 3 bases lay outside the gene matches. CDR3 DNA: TGCAGTGCTAGAGATTTAGCGGGAGTCACAGATACGCAGTATTTT. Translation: CSARDLAGVTDTQYF.

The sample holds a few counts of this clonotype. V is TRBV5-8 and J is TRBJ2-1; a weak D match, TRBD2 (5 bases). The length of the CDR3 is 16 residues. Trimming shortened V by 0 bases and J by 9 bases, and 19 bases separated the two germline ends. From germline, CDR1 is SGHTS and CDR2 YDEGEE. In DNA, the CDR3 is TGTGCCAGCAGCTTGGCCCTGACACGCCTGGGAGTTGAGCAGTTCTTC. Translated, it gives CASSLALTRLGVEQFF.

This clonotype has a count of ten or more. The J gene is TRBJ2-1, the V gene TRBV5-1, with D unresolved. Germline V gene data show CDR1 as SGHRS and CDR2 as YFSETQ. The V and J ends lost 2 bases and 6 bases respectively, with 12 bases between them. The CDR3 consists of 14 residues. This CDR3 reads CASSFRDGSNEQFF. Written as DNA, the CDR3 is TGCGCCAGCAGCTTCCGTGACGGATCCAATGAGCAGTTCTTC.

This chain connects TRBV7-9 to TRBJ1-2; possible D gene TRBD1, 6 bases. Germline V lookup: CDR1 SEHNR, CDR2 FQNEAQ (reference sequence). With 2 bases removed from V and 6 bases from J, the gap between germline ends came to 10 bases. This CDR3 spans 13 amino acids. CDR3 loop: CASSLSPGDGYTF. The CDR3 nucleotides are TGTGCCAGCAGCTTAAGTCCAGGGGATGGCTACACCTTC.

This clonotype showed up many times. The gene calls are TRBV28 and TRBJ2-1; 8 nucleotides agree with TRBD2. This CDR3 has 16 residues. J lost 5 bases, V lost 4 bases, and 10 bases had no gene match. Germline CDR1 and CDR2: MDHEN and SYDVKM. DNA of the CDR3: TGTGCCAGCAGTTCCGCCCGACTAGCGCAAAACAATGAGCAGTTCTTC. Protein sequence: CASSSARLAQNNEQFF.

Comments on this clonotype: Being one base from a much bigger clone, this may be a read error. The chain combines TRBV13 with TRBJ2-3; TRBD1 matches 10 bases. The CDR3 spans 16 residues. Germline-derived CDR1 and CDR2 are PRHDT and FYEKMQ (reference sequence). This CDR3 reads CASSFGTGVLTDAQYF. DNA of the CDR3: TGTGCCAGCAGCTTCGGGACAGGGGTCCTCACAGATGCGCAGTATTTT.

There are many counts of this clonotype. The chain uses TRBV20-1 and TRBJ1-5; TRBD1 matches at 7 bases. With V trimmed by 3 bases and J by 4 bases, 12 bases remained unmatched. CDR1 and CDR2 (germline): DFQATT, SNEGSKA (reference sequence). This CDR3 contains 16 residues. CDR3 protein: CSASDPGQLVNQPQHF. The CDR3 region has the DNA TGCAGTGCTAGCGACCCGGGACAGCTCGTAAATCAGCCCCAGCATTTT.

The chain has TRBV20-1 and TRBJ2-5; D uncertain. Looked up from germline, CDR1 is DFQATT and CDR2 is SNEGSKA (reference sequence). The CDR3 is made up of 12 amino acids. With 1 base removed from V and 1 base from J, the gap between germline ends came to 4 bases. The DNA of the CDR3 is TGCAGTGCTAGAGGGGTCCAAGAGACCCAGTACTTC. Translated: CSARGVQETQYF.

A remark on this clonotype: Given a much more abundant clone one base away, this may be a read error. CDR3 DNA: TGTGCCACCAGCAGTTTTGGACTAGCGAGAATGAATGAGCAGTTCTTC. It translates to CATSSFGLARMNEQFF. V usage is TRBV15 and J usage is TRBJ2-1; 9 nucleotides align to TRBD2. The CDR3 runs 16 residues. V lost 3 bases and J lost 7; bases outside the gene matches: 10. CDR1 and CDR2 (germline): LNHNV, YYDKDF (reference sequence). The variable domain in full, completed from reference TRBV15 and TRBJ2-1, reads DAMVIQNPRYQVTQFGKPVTLSCSQTLNHNVMYWYQQKSSQAPKLLFHYYDKDFNNEADTPDNFQSRRPNTSFCFLDIRSPGLGDTAMYLCATSSFGLARMNEQFFGPGTRLTVL.

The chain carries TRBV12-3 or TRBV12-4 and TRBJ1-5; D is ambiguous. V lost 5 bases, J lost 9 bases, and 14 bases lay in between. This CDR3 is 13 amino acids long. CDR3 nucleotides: TGTGCCAGCAGTGCGGGAGGGAAAAGGCCCCAGCATTTT. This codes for CASSAGGKRPQHF.

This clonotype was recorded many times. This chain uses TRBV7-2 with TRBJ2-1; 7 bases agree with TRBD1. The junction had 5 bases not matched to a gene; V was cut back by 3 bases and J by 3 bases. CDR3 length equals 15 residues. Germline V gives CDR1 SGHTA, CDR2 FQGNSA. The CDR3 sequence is CASSFRTGYYNEQFF. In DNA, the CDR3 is TGTGCCAGCAGCTTTCGGACAGGTTACTACAATGAGCAGTTCTTC.

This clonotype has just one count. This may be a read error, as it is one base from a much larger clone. CDR3 nucleotides: TGTGCCAGCAGTTCCGGAAGCGGGAGGGGCTACAAGCAGTACTTC. Protein: CASSSGSGRGYKQYF. The chain is built from TRBV27 and TRBJ2-7, with 10 bases aligning to TRBD2. The CDR3 has 15 residues. Germline-derived CDR1 and CDR2 are MNHEY and SMNVEV (reference sequence).

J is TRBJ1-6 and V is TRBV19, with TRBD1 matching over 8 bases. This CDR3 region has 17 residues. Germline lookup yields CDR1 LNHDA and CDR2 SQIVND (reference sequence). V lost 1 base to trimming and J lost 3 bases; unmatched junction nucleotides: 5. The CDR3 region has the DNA TGTGCCAGTAGTATAGGGGCAGGGGGCAACTATAATTCACCCCTCCACTTT. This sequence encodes CASSIGAGGNYNSPLHF.

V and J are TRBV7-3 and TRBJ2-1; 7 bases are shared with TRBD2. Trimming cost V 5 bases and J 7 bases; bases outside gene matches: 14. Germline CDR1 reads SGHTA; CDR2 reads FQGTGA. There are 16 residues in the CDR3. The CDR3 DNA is TGTGCCAGCAGCATCCCTGGGGCGGGAGTGGGTAATGAGCAGTTCTTC. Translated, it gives CASSIPGAGVGNEQFF.

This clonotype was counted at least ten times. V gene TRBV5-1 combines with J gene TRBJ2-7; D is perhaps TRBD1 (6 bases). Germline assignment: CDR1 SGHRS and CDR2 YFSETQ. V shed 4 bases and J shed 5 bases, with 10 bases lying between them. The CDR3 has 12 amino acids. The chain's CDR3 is CASSGAGDEQYF. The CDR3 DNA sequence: TGCGCCAGCAGCGGGGCAGGGGACGAGCAGTACTTC.

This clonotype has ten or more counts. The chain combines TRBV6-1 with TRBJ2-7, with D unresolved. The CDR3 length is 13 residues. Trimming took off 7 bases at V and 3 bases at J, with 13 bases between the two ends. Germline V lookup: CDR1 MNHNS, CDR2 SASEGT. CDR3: CASNGNLVYEQYF. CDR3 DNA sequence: TGTGCCAGCAATGGAAACCTTGTCTACGAGCAGTACTTC.

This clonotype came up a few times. CDR3 residues: CASSQEGGGGTYEQYF. For the CDR3, the DNA is TGCGCCAGCAGCCAAGAAGGGGGGGGCGGTACCTACGAGCAGTACTTC. The gene calls are TRBV4-1 and TRBJ2-7; tentative D call: TRBD2 (7 bases). The V end was cut by 0 bases, the J end by 2 bases, with 14 bases between. The CDR3 contains 16 residues. Germline CDR1 and CDR2: MGHRA and YSYEKL.

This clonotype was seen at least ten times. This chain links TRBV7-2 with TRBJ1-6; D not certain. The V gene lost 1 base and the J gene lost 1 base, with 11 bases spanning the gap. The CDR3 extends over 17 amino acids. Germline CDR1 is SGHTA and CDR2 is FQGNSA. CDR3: CASSLEGLRSYNSPLHF. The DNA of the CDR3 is TGTGCCAGCAGCTTAGAAGGACTGAGATCCTATAATTCACCCCTCCACTTT.

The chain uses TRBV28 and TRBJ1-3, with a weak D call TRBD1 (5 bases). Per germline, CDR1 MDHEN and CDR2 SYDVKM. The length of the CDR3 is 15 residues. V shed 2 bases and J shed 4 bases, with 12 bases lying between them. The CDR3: CASSLSGGVGNTIYF. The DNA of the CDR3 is TGTGCCAGCAGTTTAAGCGGAGGGGTCGGAAACACCATATATTTT.

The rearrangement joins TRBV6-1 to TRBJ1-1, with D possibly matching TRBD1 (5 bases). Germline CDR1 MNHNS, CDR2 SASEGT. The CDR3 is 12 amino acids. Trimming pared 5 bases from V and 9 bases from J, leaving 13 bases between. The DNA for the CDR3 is TGTGCCAGCAGTAGACTAGGGGAAAAAGCTTTCTTT. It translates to CASSRLGEKAFF.

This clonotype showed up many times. This chain's CDR3 is CASSKESYGYTF. CDR3 sequence (DNA): TGTGCCAGCAGTAAGGAATCCTATGGCTACACCTTC. The V call is TRBV2, the J call TRBJ1-2; D gene unclear. The V end lost 5 bases, the J end lost 4 bases, and 8 bases lay between the germline ends. Germline CDR1 SNHLY, CDR2 FYNNEI. The length of the CDR3 is 12 residues.

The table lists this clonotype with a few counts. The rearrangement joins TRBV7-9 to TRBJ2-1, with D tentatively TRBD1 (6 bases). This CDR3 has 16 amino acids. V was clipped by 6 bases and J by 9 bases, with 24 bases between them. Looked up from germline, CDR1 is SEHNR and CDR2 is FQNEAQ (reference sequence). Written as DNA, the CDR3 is TGTGCCAGCAGACAGGACAGTAGGGGCTTAAAGGGTGAGCAGTTCTTC. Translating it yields CASRQDSRGLKGEQFF.

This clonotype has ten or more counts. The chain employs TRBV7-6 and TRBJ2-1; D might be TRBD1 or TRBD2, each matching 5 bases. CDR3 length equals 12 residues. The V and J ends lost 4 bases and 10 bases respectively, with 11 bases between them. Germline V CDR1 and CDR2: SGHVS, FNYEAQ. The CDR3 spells CASSSGRGEQFF. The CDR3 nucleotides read TGTGCCAGCAGCTCTGGACGGGGCGAGCAGTTCTTC.

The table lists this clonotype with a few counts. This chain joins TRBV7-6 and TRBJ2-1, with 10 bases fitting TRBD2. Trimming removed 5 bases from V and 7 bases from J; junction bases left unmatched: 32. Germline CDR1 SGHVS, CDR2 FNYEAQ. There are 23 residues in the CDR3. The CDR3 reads CASSVRQGTITTLTSGKYNEQFF. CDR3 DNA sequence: TGTGCCAGCAGCGTACGACAGGGGACCATCACTACACTCACTAGCGGGAAATATAATGAGCAGTTCTTC.

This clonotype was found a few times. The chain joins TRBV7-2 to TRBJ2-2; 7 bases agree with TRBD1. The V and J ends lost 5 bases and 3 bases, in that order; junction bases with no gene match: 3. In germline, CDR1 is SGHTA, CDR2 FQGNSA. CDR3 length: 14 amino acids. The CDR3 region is CASSTGAHTGELFF. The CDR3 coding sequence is TGTGCCAGCAGCACAGGGGCGCACACCGGGGAGCTGTTTTTT.

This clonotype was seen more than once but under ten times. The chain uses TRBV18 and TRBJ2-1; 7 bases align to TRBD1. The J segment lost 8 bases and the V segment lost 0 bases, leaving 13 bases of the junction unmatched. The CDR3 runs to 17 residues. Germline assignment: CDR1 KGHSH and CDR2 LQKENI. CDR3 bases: TGTGCCAGCTCACCACCTGGACAGAGACAGGGATCGGATGAGCAGTTCTTC. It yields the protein CASSPPGQRQGSDEQFF.